This passage covers 14 T cell receptor beta chains from one sample sequenced in a study of T cells in Graves' hyperthyroidism and ophthalmopathy. From RNA transcripts, TCR beta CDR3 regions were amplified. In the first-round RT-PCR of the TCR CDR3, the HTBI primer set was used. TCRdb re-called the multiplex PCR reads with MiXCR, one entry per CDR3 protein. In the table there are about 540,000 distinct CDR3 sequences, just over 45% of which are singletons. The sample taken for sequencing was peripheral blood or thyroid tissue (not recorded which). These receptors all stem from a woman younger than 35 with Graves' hyperthyroidism.

The table lists this clonotype with a few counts. The chain is built from TRBV10-3 and TRBJ2-5; 9 positions match TRBD1. The length of the CDR3 is 14 residues. V trimming: 5 bases; J trimming: 2 bases; junction bases outside the gene matches: 3. Germline-derived CDR1 and CDR2 are ENHRY and SYGVKD. This CDR3 is CAISLGQGQETQYF. In nucleotides, the CDR3 is TGTGCCATCAGTCTGGGACAGGGACAAGAGACCCAGTACTTC.

The sample holds many counts of this clonotype. The CDR3 bases are TGTGCCAGCAGCGTAGATGGGACAGGGAATGAAAAACTGTTTTTT. Protein product: CASSVDGTGNEKLFF. J is TRBJ1-4 and V is TRBV9; TRBD1 agrees at 9 bases. V dropped 0 bases and J dropped 5; count of bases not matched to a gene: 2. Germline V gives CDR1 SGDLS, CDR2 YYNGEE. The CDR3 consists of 15 residues. The full variable domain, rest sourced from reference TRBV9 and TRBJ1-4, is DSGVTQTPKHLITATGQRVTLRCSPRSGDLSVYWYQQSLDQGLQFLIQYYNGEERAKGNILERFSAQQFPDLHSELNLSSLELGDSALYFCASSVDGTGNEKLFFGSGTQLSVL.

This clonotype was found a few times. The V call is TRBV7-9, the J call TRBJ2-7, with TRBD2 matching 7 bases. The CDR3 contains 16 residues. After removal of 3 bases from V and 0 bases from J, the junction contained 8 bases not matched to a gene. Germline V gene sequence: CDR1 SEHNR, CDR2 FQNEAQ (reference sequence). This CDR3 is CASSLGGTDSSYEQYF. The DNA for the CDR3 is TGTGCCAGCAGCTTGGGAGGGACCGATAGCTCCTACGAGCAGTACTTC. The full variable domain, its missing parts supplied by reference TRBV7-9 and TRBJ2-7, is DTGVSQNPRHKITKRGQNVTFRCDPISEHNRLYWYRQTLGQGPEFLTYFQNEAQLEKSRLLSDRFSAERPKGSFSTLEIQRTEQGDSAMYLCASSLGGTDSSYEQYFGPGTRLTVT.

The gene calls are TRBV12-3 or TRBV12-4 and TRBJ2-2; 8 nucleotides align to TRBD2. Trimming at V came to 6 bases and at J to 5 bases, leaving 5 bases not matched to a gene. This CDR3 has 14 residues. CDR3 amino acids: CASRAGVGTGELFF. As DNA, the CDR3 is TGTGCCAGCAGAGCGGGAGTAGGGACCGGGGAGCTGTTTTTT.

The gene calls are TRBV2 and TRBJ2-2, with unresolved D. V was cut by 5 bases and J by 6 bases, with 7 bases left in between. This CDR3 has 12 residues. Germline V gives CDR1 SNHLY, CDR2 FYNNEI. CDR3: CASSFDPGELFF. CDR3 nucleotides: TGTGCCAGCAGTTTCGATCCCGGGGAGCTGTTTTTT. Looking up the rest from reference TRBV2 and TRBJ2-2 gives the full variable domain: EPEVTQTPSHQVTQMGQEVILRCVPISNHLYFYWYRQILGQKVEFLVSFYNNEISEKSEIFDDQFSVERPDGSNFTLKIRSTKLEDSAMYFCASSFDPGELFFGEGSRLTVL.

The chain is built from TRBV7-9 and TRBJ2-5; 7 bases agree with TRBD1. Germline CDR1 and CDR2: SEHNR and FQNEAQ (reference sequence). The length of the CDR3 is 16 residues. Germline trimming cut 2 bases from V and 1 base from J; bases unmatched to any gene: 7. The CDR3 DNA reads as TGTGCCAGCAGCTTAAGTAGGACAGGACTCCAAGAGACCCAGTACTTC. Translated: CASSLSRTGLQETQYF.

J is TRBJ1-6 and V is TRBV25-1; D gene unclear. The length of the CDR3 is 13 residues. The germline gives CDR1 MGHDK, CDR2 SYGVNS. CDR3 coding DNA: TGTGCTAGCTTGGAGTCCTATAATTCACCCCTCCACTTT. Protein sequence: CASLESYNSPLHF.

V and J are TRBV5-1 and TRBJ2-7; 8 bases are shared with TRBD1. V shed 7 bases, J shed 7 bases, and the junction held 7 bases outside the gene matches. Germline assignment: CDR1 SGHRS and CDR2 YFSETQ. CDR3 length equals 12 residues. CDR3 in amino acids: CASADRVGEQYF. CDR3 sequence (DNA): TGCGCCAGCGCGGACAGGGTTGGGGAGCAGTACTTC.

The chain couples TRBV19 to TRBJ1-5; 8 bases line up with TRBD1. Trimming at V came to 3 bases and at J to 1 base, leaving 2 bases not matched to a gene. Looked up from germline, CDR1 is LNHDA and CDR2 is SQIVND (reference sequence). The CDR3 consists of 15 residues. For the CDR3, the DNA is TGTGCCAGTAGTATGCAGGGGGCAAGCAATCAGCCCCAGCATTTT. Its protein product is CASSMQGASNQPQHF.

Note on this clonotype: Germline is not matched at one junction end, which may reflect a read error. The chain has TRBV10-2 and TRBJ1-5; possibly TRBD1 for D (5 bases). Looked up from germline, CDR1 is WSHSY and CDR2 is SAAADI. The CDR3 loop spans 14 amino acids. The CDR3 nucleotides read TGTGCCAGCAGCGGGGATTTGGGGGGTCAGCCCCAGCATTTT. Protein sequence: CASSGDLGGQPQHF.

In its sample, this clonotype was seen many times. The V call is TRBV24-1, the J call TRBJ2-5, with D tentatively TRBD2 (5 bases). CDR3 size: 13 residues. CDR1 and CDR2 from the germline V gene are KGHDR and SFDVKD. The V gene lost 2 bases and the J gene lost 9 bases, with 12 bases spanning the gap. CDR3 in DNA: TGTGCCACCAGTGATTCCCTAACTAGTTCCCAGTACTTC. This codes for CATSDSLTSSQYF.

This chain links TRBV20-1 with TRBJ1-4, with 11 bases matching TRBD1. This CDR3 region has 13 residues. Trimming at V came to 5 bases and at J to 7 bases, leaving 3 bases not matched to a gene. Germline V gives CDR1 DFQATT, CDR2 SNEGSKA (reference sequence). CDR3 DNA sequence: TGCAGTGCTTCCGGGACAGGGGGTGAAAAACTGTTTTTT. As protein: CSASGTGGEKLFF.

This chain uses TRBV7-2 with TRBJ2-7; D is possibly TRBD2 (6 bases). This CDR3 region has 15 residues. The germline V gene has CDR1 SGHTA and CDR2 FQGNSA. Trimming stripped 5 bases from V and 4 bases from J, with 18 bases between. CDR3 in DNA: TGTGCCAGCAGCGTAGGAGGGCCGACGGCTTACGAGCAGTACTTC. It is translated as CASSVGGPTAYEQYF.

The rearrangement joins TRBV27 to TRBJ2-7; D may be TRBD2 (7 bases). Trimming removed 5 bases from V and 11 bases from J, with 16 bases in between. The CDR3 consists of 12 residues. Germline V gives CDR1 MNHEY, CDR2 SMNVEV (reference sequence). The CDR3 loop is CASSGAGAWEYF. CDR3 sequence (DNA): TGTGCCAGCAGTGGTGCGGGGGCCTGGGAGTACTTC.